These 20 T cell receptor beta chains originate from one sample sequenced in a study of OX40 agonist ivuxolimab in advanced cancers. Sequencing was performed with immunoSEQ multiplex PCR; in TCRdb, only in-frame clones are kept and a portion is missing. The data show fewer than 100,000 clones, with about 80% seen just once and more than 1.1% held by the top ten. Material: CD4+ or CD8+ T cells sorted from blood, obtained in a trial of the OX40 agonist ivuxolimab. These receptors were obtained from an adult with an advanced solid tumor such as melanoma, head and neck, liver or kidney cancer.

V usage is TRBV29-1 and J usage is TRBJ2-3; D possibly corresponds to TRBD2 (5 bases). The V gene's germline CDR1 is SQVTM and CDR2 ANQGSEA. V lost 6 bases and J lost 2, with 18 bases in between. The length of the CDR3 is 15 residues. CDR3 bases: TGCAGCGTCTCAAAACTAGTTTCCCCCACAGATACGCAGTATTTT. Translated, it gives CSVSKLVSPTDTQYF.

The rearrangement links TRBV11-1 to TRBJ2-2; TRBD1 matches at 8 bases. There are 16 residues in the CDR3. Germline V lookup: CDR1 SGHAT, CDR2 FQDESV (reference sequence). V shed 5 bases and J 0 bases; nucleotides not matched to a gene: 5. The CDR3 DNA sequence: TGTGCCAGCAGCAAACAGGGGGGCGCGAACACCGGGGAGCTGTTTTTT. It translates to CASSKQGGANTGELFF.

Only one count was recorded for this clone. The chain couples TRBV7-2 to TRBJ1-2; 7 bases fit TRBD1. The CDR3 spans 14 residues. Germline V gene lookup returns CDR1 SGHTA and CDR2 FQGNSA. Trimming removed 2 bases from V and 4 bases from J; junction bases left unmatched: 4. The CDR3 sequence is CASSLPGQSYGYTF. DNA of the CDR3: TGTGCCAGCAGCTTACCGGGACAGAGCTATGGCTACACCTTC.

J is TRBJ2-5 and V is TRBV7-2, with D possibly matching TRBD2 (5 bases). V shed 6 bases and J shed 1 base, with 12 bases lying between them. Looked up from germline, CDR1 is SGHTA and CDR2 is FQGNSA. This CDR3 is built from 14 residues. CDR3 bases: TGTGCCAGCAGACGGGGAGAGACCCAAGAGACCCAGTACTTC. It specifies CASRRGETQETQYF. Variable domain in full (rest from reference TRBV7-2 and TRBJ2-5): GAGVSQSPSNKVTEKGKDVELRCDPISGHTALYWYRQSLGQGLEFLIYFQGNSAPDKSGLPSDRFSAERTGGSVSTLTIQRTQQEDSAVYLCASRRGETQETQYFGPGTRLLVL.

The chain has TRBV19 and TRBJ2-4; 7 positions match TRBD1. The length of the CDR3 is 14 residues. Germline loops: CDR1 LNHDA, CDR2 SQIVND (reference sequence). Trimming removed 6 bases from V and 5 bases from J; junction bases left unmatched: 7. CDR3 nucleotide sequence: TGTGCCAGTAGACAGGGGAAGCAACAAAACATTCAGTACTTC. Translation gives CASRQGKQQNIQYF.

The table lists this clone with a count of one. The rearrangement uses TRBV21-1 and TRBJ1-4. TRBV21-1 is given as a pseudogene. The CDR3 extends over 13 amino acids. The CDR3 spells CASKGRNNEKLFF. CDR3 nucleotide sequence: TGTGCCAGCAAGGGGAGGAATAATGAAAAACTGTTTTTT.

Remarks on this clone: One end of the junction varies from germline; a read error may be responsible. V is TRBV5-5 and J is TRBJ2-5, with D unresolved. The CDR3 spans 13 residues. Germline CDR1 reads SGHKS; CDR2 reads YYEKEE (reference sequence). The CDR3 loop is CASNLGRQETQYF. The CDR3 DNA follows: TGTGCCAGCAACTTGGGTCGCCAAGAGACCCAGTACTTC. Variable domain in full (rest from reference TRBV5-5 and TRBJ2-5): DAGVTQSPTHLIKTRGQQVTLRCSPISGHKSVSWYQQVLGQGPQFIFQYYEKEERGRGNFPDRFSARQFPNYSSELNVNALLLGDSALYLCASNLGRQETQYFGPGTRLLVL.

The chain combines TRBV9 with TRBJ2-7, with 14 bases fitting TRBD2. The germline CDR1 and CDR2 sequences are SGDLS and YYNGEE. Trimming at V came to 4 bases and at J to 6 bases, leaving 18 bases not matched to a gene. The CDR3 extends over 19 amino acids. CDR3 sequence reads: CASSSPSRTSGRIRCEQYF. The CDR3 DNA reads as TGTGCCAGCAGCAGCCCCTCTCGGACTAGCGGGAGGATTAGGTGCGAGCAGTACTTC.

This chain joins TRBV19 and TRBJ2-2; 7 nucleotides match TRBD1. CDR1 and CDR2 from the germline V gene are LNHDA and SQIVND (reference sequence). The junction had 7 bases not matched to a gene; V was cut back by 6 bases and J by 6 bases. The CDR3 extends over 14 amino acids. Here the CDR3 DNA reads TGTGCCAGTAGGATTGACAGGGCCGCCGGGGAGCTGTTTTTT. Its translation is CASRIDRAAGELFF. Full variable domain (rest looked up from reference TRBV19 and TRBJ2-2): DGGITQSPKYLFRKEGQNVTLSCEQNLNHDAMYWYRQDPGQGLRLIYYSQIVNDFQKGDIAEGYSVSREKKESFPLTVTSAQKNPTAFYLCASRIDRAAGELFFGEGSRLTVL.

This chain joins TRBV5-1 and TRBJ2-1, with 14 bases lining up with TRBD2. The CDR3 is 13 residues long. V dropped 0 bases and J dropped 15; count of bases not matched to a gene: 2. Germline loops: CDR1 SGHRS, CDR2 YFSETQ. In DNA form, the CDR3 reads TGCGCCAGCAGCTTGGGACTAGCGGGAGGGTTGTTCTTC. It yields the protein CASSLGLAGGLFF. Complete variable domain (other parts from reference TRBV5-1 and TRBJ2-1): KAGVTQTPRYLIKTRGQQVTLSCSPISGHRSVSWYQQTPGQGLQFLFEYFSETQRNKGNFPGRFSGRQFSNSRSEMNVSTLELGDSALYLCASSLGLAGGLFFGPGTRLTVL.

The chain links TRBV7-9 to TRBJ2-1; tentatively, D is TRBD1 or TRBD2 (5 bases each). The germline CDR1 and CDR2 sequences are SEHNR and FQNEAQ (reference sequence). The V end was cut by 1 base, the J end by 9 bases, with 13 bases between. The CDR3 is 14 residues long. CDR3 bases: TGTGCCAGCAGCTTAGATGGGGGTATACGTGAGCAGTTCTTC. This codes for CASSLDGGIREQFF.

The chain combines TRBV14 with TRBJ2-1, with 7 bases fitting TRBD1. This CDR3 is 14 amino acids long. Germline V gives CDR1 SGHDN, CDR2 FVKESK. The junction had 7 bases not matched to a gene; V was cut back by 1 base and J by 10 bases. The CDR3: CASSQGQGIGEQFF. The CDR3 DNA sequence: TGTGCCAGCAGCCAAGGACAGGGAATAGGCGAGCAGTTCTTC.

The genes are TRBV7-3 and TRBJ2-1, with TRBD2 as a possible D gene (5 bases). The V end lost 5 bases, the J end lost 8 bases, and 13 bases lay between the germline ends. CDR3 length: 13 residues. CDR1 SGHTA and CDR2 FQGTGA come from the germline V gene. The CDR3 spells CASSPASYHEQFF. The DNA of the CDR3 is TGTGCCAGCAGCCCTGCTAGCTATCATGAGCAGTTCTTC.

This chain links TRBV15 with TRBJ2-3; D unresolved. The CDR3 extends over 11 amino acids. Germline values: CDR1 LNHNV, CDR2 YYDKDF (reference sequence). Trimming pared 5 bases from V and 3 bases from J, leaving 3 bases between. The CDR3 DNA reads as TGTGCCACCAGCGTGACAGATACGCAGTATTTT. Amino acids: CATSVTDTQYF.

CDR3 DNA sequence: TGCGCCAGCAGTTATGGAAACACCATATATTTT. Translation gives CASSYGNTIYF. The V call is TRBV5-1, the J call TRBJ1-3; no firm D call. The CDR3 is made up of 11 amino acids. The germline V gene encodes CDR1 SGHRS and CDR2 YFSETQ. Trimming shortened V by 5 bases and J by 3 bases, and 3 bases separated the two germline ends.

The sample holds a few counts of this clone. For the CDR3, the DNA is TGTGCCAGCAGCCCGCGGACAGGGCTACATAATTCACCCCTCCACTTT. This gives the protein CASSPRTGLHNSPLHF. This chain uses TRBV11-2 with TRBJ1-6; the match to TRBD1 covers 8 bases. J gave up 5 bases and V 5 bases, and 8 bases lay outside the gene matches. The CDR3 covers 16 residues. Germline V gene data show CDR1 as SGHAT and CDR2 as FQNNGV.

The V gene is TRBV7-2, the J gene TRBJ2-7, with a possible D match to TRBD2 (6 bases). V was cut by 4 bases and J by 6 bases, with 19 bases left in between. The CDR3 covers 15 residues. Germline V gene sequence: CDR1 SGHTA, CDR2 FQGNSA. The CDR3 reads CASSSRTGWGGEQYF. For the CDR3, the DNA is TGTGCCAGCAGCTCCCGAACCGGATGGGGAGGCGAGCAGTACTTC.

The J gene is TRBJ2-3, the V gene TRBV4-3, with 12 bases fitting TRBD2. This CDR3 has 17 amino acids. Germline trimming cut 0 bases from V and 0 bases from J; bases unmatched to any gene: 1. Germline V gives CDR1 LGHNA, CDR2 YSLEER. The CDR3: CASSQEGTSGSTDTQYF. The CDR3 nucleotides read TGCGCCAGCAGCCAAGAAGGGACTAGCGGGAGCACAGATACGCAGTATTTT.

The V and J genes are TRBV7-6 and TRBJ1-4; 9 bases are shared with TRBD1. In germline, CDR1 is SGHVS, CDR2 FNYEAQ. J was trimmed by 11 bases and V by 0 bases; bases with no gene match: 1. The CDR3 covers 13 residues. The CDR3 spells CASSLAGTGKLFF. CDR3 DNA: TGTGCCAGCAGCTTAGCTGGGACAGGGAAACTGTTTTTT.

This clone showed up just once. The chain employs TRBV4-1 and TRBJ1-5, with a weak D call TRBD1 (5 bases). The length of the CDR3 is 16 residues. Trimming cost V 1 base and J 1 base, with 11 bases left between them. From germline, CDR1 is MGHRA and CDR2 YSYEKL. In DNA form, the CDR3 reads TGCGCCAGCAGCCAAGGTGCCGACAGAAGCAATCAGCCCCAGCATTTT. It translates to CASSQGADRSNQPQHF.